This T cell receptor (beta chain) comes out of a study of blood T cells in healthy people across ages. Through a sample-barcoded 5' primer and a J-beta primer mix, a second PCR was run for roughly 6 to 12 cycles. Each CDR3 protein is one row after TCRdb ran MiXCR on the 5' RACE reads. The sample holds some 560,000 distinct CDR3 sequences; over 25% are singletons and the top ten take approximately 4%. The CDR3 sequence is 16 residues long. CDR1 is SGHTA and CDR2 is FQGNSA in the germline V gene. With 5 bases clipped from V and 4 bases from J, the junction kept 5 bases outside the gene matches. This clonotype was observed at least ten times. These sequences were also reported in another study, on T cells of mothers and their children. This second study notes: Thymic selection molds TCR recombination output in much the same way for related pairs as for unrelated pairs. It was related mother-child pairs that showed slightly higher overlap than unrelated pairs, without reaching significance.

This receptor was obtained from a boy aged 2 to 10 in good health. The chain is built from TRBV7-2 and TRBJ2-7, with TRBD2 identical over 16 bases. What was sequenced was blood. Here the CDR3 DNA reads TGTGCCAGCAGCCCGGGACTAGCGGGAGGGCCGTACGAGCAGTACTTC. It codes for CASSPGLAGGPYEQYF.